The T cell receptor (beta chain) under discussion was sequenced for a study of shared clonotypes between healthy human individuals. The CDR3 extends over 14 amino acids. Germline CDR1 is MDHEN and CDR2 is SYDVKM. Unmatched junction bases numbered 3, after V lost 11 bases and J lost 2 bases. Donors were healthy HIV-negative adults without recent acute infections or vaccinations. Using immunoSEQ multiplex PCR, the repertoire was profiled, and TCRdb retains in-frame clones only, with some absent. Of about 1 million clones in the sample, about three quarters are singletons; the top ten hold approximately 1.5%.

The specimen sequenced was memory CD4+ T cells sorted from blood. Described subset: CD45RA-negative fraction. This chain connects TRBV28 to TRBJ2-6; 10 bases line up with TRBD1. This clonotype was obtained from a man between 18 and 29 years old in good health. CDR3 loop: CAVGQGTGANVLTF. Written as DNA, the CDR3 is TGTGCCGTGGGACAGGGGACTGGGGCCAACGTCCTGACTTTC. The variable domain in full, completed from reference TRBV28 and TRBJ2-6, reads DVKVTQSSRYLVKRTGEKVFLECVQDMDHENMFWYRQDPGLGLRLIYFSYDVKMKEKGDIPEGYSVSREKKERFSLILESASTNQTSMYLCAVGQGTGANVLTFGAGSRLTVL.